Following are 32 T cell receptor beta chains from one sample sequenced in a study of identical twins. MiXCR was run by TCRdb on the 5' RACE reads, yielding one entry per CDR3 protein. The data show approximately 670,000 distinct CDR3 sequences, over 5% seen once. Sequenced input: naive T cells sorted from blood. These receptor sequences come from a man aged 18 to 30 in good health.

This clonotype was counted only a few times. The chain employs TRBV30 and TRBJ2-1, with 9 bases fitting TRBD2. This CDR3 has 15 residues. V was clipped by 3 bases and J by 3 bases; unmatched bases: 6. In germline, CDR1 is GTSNPN, CDR2 SVGIG (reference sequence). CDR3 loop: CAWRVAGGLYNEQFF. The DNA for the CDR3 is TGTGCCTGGAGAGTGGCGGGAGGGCTCTACAATGAGCAGTTCTTC.

The chain employs TRBV20-1 and TRBJ2-7; either TRBD1 or TRBD2 may fit D (5 bases each). This CDR3 has 14 residues. Germline lookup yields CDR1 DFQATT and CDR2 SNEGSKA (reference sequence). With 6 bases removed from V and 2 bases from J, the gap between germline ends came to 17 bases. CDR3 in amino acids: CSAPGSWGTYEQYF. DNA of the CDR3: TGCAGTGCCCCCGGGTCGTGGGGGACCTACGAGCAGTACTTC.

In its sample, this clonotype was seen many times. The V gene is TRBV6-5, the J gene TRBJ2-3; D is uncertain. The CDR3 spans 11 residues. V lost 3 bases and J lost 7, with 5 bases in between. CDR1 is MNHEY, CDR2 SVGAGI, per germline. CDR3 protein: CASSYFNTQYF. The CDR3 coding sequence is TGTGCCAGCAGTTATTTCAATACGCAGTATTTT.

This clonotype was seen a handful of times. This chain links TRBV20-1 with TRBJ2-3; D may match TRBD1 or TRBD2 (5 bases each). Trimming shortened V by 4 bases and J by 2 bases, and 13 bases separated the two germline ends. The CDR3 loop spans 14 amino acids. Germline values: CDR1 DFQATT, CDR2 SNEGSKA (reference sequence). The CDR3 DNA sequence: TGCAGTGCTATCCGAGGGGCGGACACAGATACGCAGTATTTT. It codes for CSAIRGADTDTQYF.

In this sample, this clonotype turned up a few times. This rearrangement joins TRBV7-9 to TRBJ2-7; D call uncertain. The germline V gene encodes CDR1 SEHNR and CDR2 FQNEAQ (reference sequence). V shed 6 bases and J shed 5 bases, with 20 bases lying between them. The CDR3 spans 15 residues. As DNA, the CDR3 is TGTGCCAGCAGGCGCGTTCCCGGCCATGGGCACGAGCAGTACTTC. Translation gives CASRRVPGHGHEQYF.

This clonotype was counted many times. J is TRBJ1-1 and V is TRBV10-3; no clear D gene. Germline loops: CDR1 ENHRY, CDR2 SYGVKD. The CDR3 length is 13 residues. V lost 4 bases and J 3 bases, leaving 9 bases between the germline ends. The chain's CDR3 is CAISGVVDTEAFF. DNA of the CDR3: TGTGCCATCAGTGGAGTGGTCGACACTGAAGCTTTCTTT.

This clonotype was seen repeatedly, ten times or more. The genes are TRBV6-5 and TRBJ2-1; the D is unclear. V was clipped by 0 bases and J by 4 bases, with 13 bases between them. The CDR3 has 16 amino acids. The germline CDR1 and CDR2 sequences are MNHEY and SVGAGI. The CDR3 DNA follows: TGTGCCAGCAGTTACTCTTCAGGAACCCCGTACAATGAGCAGTTCTTC. Protein product: CASSYSSGTPYNEQFF.

The chain links TRBV28 to TRBJ2-1; D remains ambiguous. This CDR3 has 13 amino acids. V was clipped by 1 base and J by 9 bases, with 10 bases between them. From germline, CDR1 is MDHEN and CDR2 SYDVKM. CDR3 protein: CASSLSNPGEQFF. For the CDR3, the DNA is TGTGCCAGCAGTTTATCTAACCCTGGTGAGCAGTTCTTC.

The chain combines TRBV3-1 with TRBJ2-5; TRBD1 matches at 7 bases. The CDR3 has 14 amino acids. The ends lost 5 bases at V and 5 bases at J; junction bases unmatched: 8. Germline CDR1 LGHDT, CDR2 YNNKEL (reference sequence). The DNA of the CDR3 is TGTGCCAGCAGCGAACAGGGGACAGAGGAGACCCAGTACTTC. Its protein is CASSEQGTEETQYF.

In this sample, this clonotype turned up a few times. The chain uses TRBV5-1 and TRBJ2-1; D gene uncertain. From germline, CDR1 is SGHRS and CDR2 YFSETQ. The CDR3 is 13 residues long. Trimming stripped 0 bases from V and 5 bases from J, with 6 bases between. In DNA form, the CDR3 reads TGCGCCAGCAGCTTGGCCACAGACAATGAGCAGTTCTTC. It codes for CASSLATDNEQFF.

This clonotype was detected only a few times. The gene calls are TRBV7-2 and TRBJ2-7; weak D call: TRBD2 (6 bases). V lost 0 bases to trimming and J lost 6 bases, with 9 bases between them. The CDR3 length is 13 residues. Germline V CDR1 and CDR2: SGHTA, FQGNSA. The CDR3 here is CASSLAPGGEQYF. The CDR3 DNA follows: TGTGCCAGCAGCTTAGCGCCCGGGGGCGAGCAGTACTTC.

The chain has TRBV30 and TRBJ2-1; D ambiguous. V lost 5 bases and J 7 bases, leaving 9 bases between the germline ends. The germline V gene encodes CDR1 GTSNPN and CDR2 SVGIG (reference sequence). There are 11 residues in the CDR3. CDR3 region: CAWRGNNEQFF. CDR3 nucleotides: TGTGCCTGGCGAGGAAATAATGAGCAGTTCTTC.

This clonotype was seen a handful of times. V is TRBV14 and J is TRBJ1-3; D may be TRBD1 (5 bases). The CDR3 length is 15 residues. Deletions cut 5 bases from V and 4 bases from J, with 15 bases between. In germline, CDR1 is SGHDN, CDR2 FVKESK. CDR3: CASSDEAGHGNTIYF. Here the CDR3 DNA reads TGTGCCAGCAGCGACGAGGCAGGGCACGGAAACACCATATATTTT.

This clonotype was seen at least ten times. The rearrangement links TRBV5-1 to TRBJ2-3, with 7 bases fitting TRBD2. V was pared by 3 bases and J by 2 bases, with 6 bases of the junction left unmatched. The CDR3 contains 15 residues. The germline gives CDR1 SGHRS, CDR2 YFSETQ. CDR3 in DNA: TGCGCCAGCAGCTCCCTTAGCGGGCCCACAGATACGCAGTATTTT. Its translation is CASSSLSGPTDTQYF.

This clonotype came up many times. This chain uses TRBV2 with TRBJ1-2; TRBD1 is a possible D gene (6 bases). V was shortened by 6 bases and J by 4 bases, with 12 bases between the two germline ends. CDR3 length: 13 residues. Germline-derived CDR1 and CDR2 are SNHLY and FYNNEI. The CDR3: CASSPGEGYGYTF. The CDR3 DNA sequence: TGTGCCAGCAGCCCAGGGGAGGGCTATGGCTACACCTTC.

The CDR3 protein is CASLGRAGEQYF. The CDR3 DNA is TGTGCCAGCCTGGGCAGGGCGGGCGAGCAGTACTTC. This chain links TRBV6-6 with TRBJ2-7; D possibly matches TRBD1 or TRBD2 (5 bases each). V was shortened by 8 bases and J by 6 bases, with 14 bases between the two germline ends. CDR3 length: 12 residues. Germline values: CDR1 MNHNY, CDR2 SVGAGI (reference sequence).

This clonotype came up a few times. The rearrangement joins TRBV25-1 to TRBJ2-2; tentatively, D is TRBD2 (5 bases). The V gene's germline CDR1 is MGHDK and CDR2 SYGVNS. V lost 6 bases and J 5 bases, leaving 19 bases between the germline ends. The CDR3 sequence is 16 residues long. Here the CDR3 DNA reads TGTGCCAGCAGAACCACGAGTGGGCAGCGGACCGGGGAGCTGTTTTTT. Translation gives CASRTTSGQRTGELFF.

At least ten counts were recorded for this clonotype. The chain combines TRBV7-2 with TRBJ2-5, with TRBD1 matching over 12 bases. Per the germline V gene, CDR1 is SGHTA and CDR2 is FQGNSA. This CDR3 spans 15 amino acids. Trimming at V came to 1 base and at J to 6 bases, leaving 3 bases not matched to a gene. CDR3: CASSLGGQGAQTQYF. In nucleotides, the CDR3 is TGTGCCAGCAGCTTAGGGGGACAGGGGGCGCAGACCCAGTACTTC.

This clonotype appeared many times. The rearrangement links TRBV5-4 to TRBJ1-1; no clear D gene. With 2 bases removed from V and 5 bases from J, the gap between germline ends came to 7 bases. The CDR3 is 12 amino acids. Germline V gene lookup returns CDR1 SGHNT and CDR2 YYREEE (reference sequence). CDR3 in DNA: TGTGCCAGCAGCTTCTACGAGACTGAAGCTTTCTTT. It translates to CASSFYETEAFF.

This chain uses TRBV20-1 with TRBJ2-3, with TRBD2 matching over 9 bases. Germline assignment: CDR1 DFQATT and CDR2 SNEGSKA (reference sequence). The CDR3 spans 15 residues. V shed 0 bases, J shed 5 bases, and the junction held 6 bases outside the gene matches. DNA of the CDR3: TGCAGTGCTAGAGATTTAGCGGGAGCCGGAGATACGCAGTATTTT. It codes for CSARDLAGAGDTQYF.

This chain connects TRBV12-3 or TRBV12-4 to TRBJ1-3; D is unclear. This CDR3 region has 15 residues. Trimming left V 3 bases short and J 2 bases short, with 11 bases between. The CDR3 bases are TGTGCCAGCAGTTTCTGGGGAGCCACTGGAAACACCATATATTTT. It specifies CASSFWGATGNTIYF.

This clonotype was observed a few times. This chain uses TRBV24-1 with TRBJ2-2; 7 bases match TRBD1. Trimming took 3 bases from V and 4 from J; bases not matched to a gene: 7. Germline CDR1 is KGHDR and CDR2 is SFDVKD. The CDR3 has 16 residues. The CDR3 is CATSDEQGSATGELFF. The DNA of the CDR3 is TGTGCCACCAGTGATGAACAGGGGAGCGCCACCGGGGAGCTGTTTTTT.

The V call is TRBV4-3, the J call TRBJ2-7; D remains unclear. The V end was cut by 0 bases, the J end by 7 bases, with 10 bases between. This CDR3 spans 13 amino acids. CDR1 LGHNA and CDR2 YSLEER come from the germline V gene. Written as DNA, the CDR3 is TGCGCCAGCAGCCAAGAGGCCTCTGGGGAGCAGTACTTC. It specifies CASSQEASGEQYF.

This clonotype was recorded a few times. The chain combines TRBV4-1 with TRBJ2-3; 12 bases match TRBD2. Germline-derived CDR1 and CDR2 are MGHRA and YSYEKL. This CDR3 has 18 residues. Germline trimming cut 3 bases from V and 5 bases from J; bases unmatched to any gene: 12. The DNA for the CDR3 is TGCGCCAGCAGCCACCAGCCCGCTAGCGGGAGGGTGCTAGATACGCAGTATTTT. Protein sequence: CASSHQPASGRVLDTQYF.

J is TRBJ2-7 and V is TRBV7-2; D not resolved. This CDR3 region has 14 residues. Germline loops: CDR1 SGHTA, CDR2 FQGNSA. Trimming removed 0 bases from V and 3 bases from J, with 9 bases in between. CDR3: CASSLAPGYYEQYV. Written as DNA, the CDR3 is TGTGCCAGCAGCTTAGCCCCCGGCTACTACGAGCAGTACGTC.

This clonotype was counted only a few times. The chain uses TRBV29-1 and TRBJ2-7; D is uncertain. The CDR3 has 12 residues. Germline lookup yields CDR1 SQVTM and CDR2 ANQGSEA. Trimming took off 5 bases at V and 2 bases at J, with 10 bases between the two ends. The CDR3 sequence is CSVRSGPYEQYF. For the CDR3, the DNA is TGCAGCGTTAGATCAGGCCCCTACGAGCAGTACTTC.

The chain uses TRBV28 and TRBJ2-7; TRBD1 is a possible D gene (6 bases). The CDR3 runs to 13 residues. V lost 7 bases, J lost 6 bases, and 16 bases lay in between. Germline CDR1 MDHEN, CDR2 SYDVKM. The CDR3 loop reads CASTLMGASEQYF. In nucleotides, the CDR3 is TGTGCCAGCACCCTAATGGGGGCTTCCGAGCAGTACTTC.

The genes are TRBV5-1 and TRBJ2-4; 9 nucleotides agree with TRBD1. Germline values: CDR1 SGHRS, CDR2 YFSETQ. The CDR3 spans 19 residues. The V and J ends lost 4 bases and 1 base, in that order; junction bases with no gene match: 15. CDR3 DNA sequence: TGCGCCAGCAGCCCCATTCCCGGGACAGGGCGCGGGGCCAAAAACATTCAGTACTTC. This encodes CASSPIPGTGRGAKNIQYF.

This clonotype was seen many times. The chain combines TRBV12-3 or TRBV12-4 with TRBJ2-5; D is ambiguous. The CDR3 loop spans 13 amino acids. V was shortened by 3 bases and J by 5 bases, with 10 bases between the two germline ends. Here the CDR3 reads CASSLFGGETQYF. The CDR3 DNA follows: TGTGCCAGCAGTTTGTTCGGTGGGGAGACCCAGTACTTC.

The table lists this clonotype with a few counts. The CDR3 nucleotides read TGTGCCAGCAGCTTAGAGGTCACAGCCGGGCAGTACTTC. Encoded protein: CASSLEVTAGQYF. The rearrangement uses TRBV11-2 and TRBJ2-7; D remains unclear. The CDR3 has 13 residues. Trimming took off 0 bases at V and 9 bases at J, with 12 bases between the two ends. Germline CDR1 reads SGHAT; CDR2 reads FQNNGV.

The DNA for the CDR3 is TGTGCCAGCAGCCGTTCTGCGGGAGGGAGTGAGCAGTTCTTC. It specifies CASSRSAGGSEQFF. The gene calls are TRBV7-2 and TRBJ2-1, with 9 bases lining up with TRBD2. The germline gives CDR1 SGHTA, CDR2 FQGNSA. V lost 5 bases, J lost 9 bases, and 8 bases stayed unmatched. This CDR3 comprises 14 residues. The whole variable domain, filled in from reference TRBV7-2 and TRBJ2-1, reads GAGVSQSPSNKVTEKGKDVELRCDPISGHTALYWYRQSLGQGLEFLIYFQGNSAPDKSGLPSDRFSAERTGGSVSTLTIQRTQQEDSAVYLCASSRSAGGSEQFFGPGTRLTVL.

This clonotype was seen at least ten times. The rearrangement links TRBV6-5 to TRBJ2-2; TRBD2 matches at 7 bases. The junction had 10 bases not matched to a gene; V was cut back by 1 base and J by 8 bases. The CDR3 spans 16 residues. Germline V gives CDR1 MNHEY, CDR2 SVGAGI. CDR3 in DNA: TGTGCCAGCAGTTACTTTCCGGCGGGAGTTGGTGGGGAGCTGTTTTTT. It codes for CASSYFPAGVGGELFF.